One sample yielded the 17 T cell receptor beta chains listed below, sequenced in a study of blood T cell repertoires in COVID-19. Measured with immunoSEQ multiplex PCR; TCRdb has only the in-frame clones, and not every one. The sample records 150,000 to 200,000 clones, under 90% being singletons. The material sequenced was peripheral blood. These receptors were obtained from a human donor in a cohort sampled during active COVID-19.

The chain employs TRBV19 and TRBJ2-1; 8 bases are a match to TRBD1. Germline assignment: CDR1 LNHDA and CDR2 SQIVND (reference sequence). The V gene end was trimmed by 3 bases and the J gene end by 2 bases; junction bases not matched to a gene: 3. The CDR3 extends over 15 amino acids. CDR3 in amino acids: CASSINRGAYNEQFF. The CDR3 DNA is TGTGCCAGTAGTATCAACAGGGGGGCCTACAATGAGCAGTTCTTC.

The chain has TRBV19 and TRBJ2-7, with a possible D match to TRBD1 (5 bases). Per the germline V gene, CDR1 is LNHDA and CDR2 is SQIVND (reference sequence). This CDR3 is 14 amino acids long. V was pared by 3 bases and J by 1 base, with 10 bases between. CDR3 amino acids: CASSMQGLSYEQYF. CDR3 DNA sequence: TGTGCCAGTAGTATGCAGGGCCTTTCCTACGAGCAGTACTTC.

Note on this clone: A junction end diverges from the germline sequence, so it may reflect a read error. The J gene is TRBJ1-1, the V gene TRBV24-1, with TRBD1 matching over 9 bases. The length of the CDR3 is 14 residues. Per germline, CDR1 KGHDR and CDR2 SFDVKD. The CDR3, as DNA: TGTGCCACCGGTGACAGGGGGATAAACACTGAAGCTTTCTTT. This translates into CATGDRGINTEAFF.

This clone was recorded once. The chain is built from TRBV9 and TRBJ1-2; a weak D match, TRBD1 (5 bases). The CDR3 length is 14 residues. V lost 0 bases, J lost 10 bases, and 16 bases lay in between. The germline V gene has CDR1 SGDLS and CDR2 YYNGEE. CDR3 bases: TGTGCCAGCAGCGTAGGACATTCTCAGGGTCACTACACCTTC. Encoded protein: CASSVGHSQGHYTF.

This clone showed up just a few times. CDR3 residues: CSVVGRLSGNTIYF. The CDR3 DNA sequence: TGCAGCGTTGTCGGCAGACTCTCTGGAAACACCATATATTTT. V gene TRBV29-1 combines with J gene TRBJ1-3; D unresolved. The V gene's germline CDR1 is SQVTM and CDR2 ANQGSEA. CDR3 length: 14 amino acids. V lost 4 bases to trimming and J lost 0 bases, with 10 bases between them.

A few counts support this clone. The chain combines TRBV6-5 with TRBJ2-3; TRBD1 matches 9 bases. Germline V CDR1 and CDR2: MNHEY, SVGAGI. The V and J ends lost 3 bases and 5 bases, in that order; junction bases with no gene match: 9. This CDR3 comprises 16 residues. CDR3 sequence reads: CASSYLRGQGKDTQYF. The DNA of the CDR3 is TGTGCCAGCAGTTATCTTCGTGGACAGGGGAAAGATACGCAGTATTTT.

The V call is TRBV18, the J call TRBJ2-7; D not certain. The CDR3 extends over 14 amino acids. The germline CDR1 and CDR2 sequences are KGHSH and LQKENI. V was clipped by 5 bases and J by 5 bases, with 16 bases between them. CDR3 region: CASSTAVAPNEQYF. The CDR3 nucleotides are TGTGCCAGCTCAACCGCGGTGGCCCCCAACGAGCAGTACTTC. Full variable domain (outside the CDR3, taken from reference TRBV18 and TRBJ2-7): NAGVMQNPRHLVRRRGQEARLRCSPMKGHSHVYWYRQLPEEGLKFMVYLQKENIIDESGMPKERFSAEFPKEGPSILRIQQVVRGDSAAYFCASSTAVAPNEQYFGPGTRLTVT.

The chain recombines TRBV6-5 with TRBJ1-1, with no clear D. This CDR3 is 15 amino acids long. From germline, CDR1 is MNHEY and CDR2 SVGAGI. Trimming took off 4 bases at V and 0 bases at J, with 12 bases between the two ends. CDR3 loop: CASSSYQLLNTEAFF. As DNA, the CDR3 is TGTGCCAGCAGTTCCTATCAACTTTTGAACACTGAAGCTTTCTTT.

The J gene is TRBJ1-2, the V gene TRBV5-1; 9 nucleotides line up with TRBD1. Germline loops: CDR1 SGHRS, CDR2 YFSETQ. Trimming took 4 bases from V and 5 from J; bases not matched to a gene: 6. The CDR3 length is 14 residues. The DNA for the CDR3 is TGCGCCAGCAGCCCGAGGGACAGGGTGTATGGCTACACCTTC. It codes for CASSPRDRVYGYTF.

V and J are TRBV4-1 and TRBJ2-7, with D maybe TRBD2 (6 bases). Trimming shortened V by 0 bases and J by 3 bases, and 21 bases separated the two germline ends. This CDR3 is 18 amino acids long. Germline V gene sequence: CDR1 MGHRA, CDR2 YSYEKL. CDR3: CASSQDLSITGSNYEQYF. CDR3 DNA: TGCGCCAGCAGCCAAGATCTTTCTATAACCGGGAGCAACTACGAGCAGTACTTC.

The J gene is TRBJ2-7, the V gene TRBV13; 10 bases map to TRBD1. CDR3 length: 16 amino acids. Looked up from germline, CDR1 is PRHDT and CDR2 is FYEKMQ (reference sequence). J lost 4 bases, V lost 5 bases, and 11 bases had no gene match. CDR3 protein: CASSLQLGQGIYEQYF. CDR3 sequence (DNA): TGTGCCAGCAGCCTCCAGCTGGGACAGGGGATATACGAGCAGTACTTC.

J is TRBJ1-5 and V is TRBV6-6; no firm D call. This CDR3 has 14 amino acids. V lost 0 bases and J lost 7, with 10 bases in between. In germline, CDR1 is MNHNY, CDR2 SVGAGI (reference sequence). CDR3 sequence: CASSYSDTWQPQHF. CDR3 DNA sequence: TGTGCCAGCAGTTACTCTGATACTTGGCAGCCCCAGCATTTT.

J is TRBJ1-1 and V is TRBV2; D uncertain. Germline V gene data show CDR1 as SNHLY and CDR2 as FYNNEI. V was shortened by 4 bases and J by 3 bases, with 12 bases between the two germline ends. CDR3 length: 14 amino acids. The CDR3 DNA reads as TGTGCCAGCAGTGTCGAGGCAGACCACACTGAAGCTTTCTTT. Its translation: CASSVEADHTEAFF.

The chain joins TRBV19 to TRBJ1-2; maybe TRBD1 (5 bases). V was trimmed by 7 bases and J by 1 base, leaving 22 bases between them. The CDR3 is 17 residues long. Germline V lookup: CDR1 LNHDA, CDR2 SQIVND (reference sequence). CDR3 loop: CASNLRAGGELNYGYTF. The CDR3 DNA reads TGTGCCAGTAACCTCAGAGCGGGGGGAGAACTTAACTATGGCTACACCTTC.

The chain combines TRBV19 with TRBJ1-4, with TRBD1 identical over 9 bases. Germline assignment: CDR1 LNHDA and CDR2 SQIVND (reference sequence). This CDR3 region has 15 residues. The ends lost 9 bases at V and 3 bases at J; junction bases unmatched: 8. In DNA, the CDR3 is TGTGCCAGCCAAACCAGACAGGGGGCTAATGAAAAACTGTTTTTT. This translates into CASQTRQGANEKLFF.

The genes are TRBV21-1 and TRBJ1-1; the table calls TRBD1, which could not be checked here. TRBV21-1 is a recognized pseudogene. The CDR3 runs 12 residues. The CDR3 DNA sequence: TGTGCCATCAGAACACCTTACACTGAAGCTTTCTTT. Amino acid sequence: CAIRTPYTEAFF.

In nucleotides, the CDR3 is TGTGCCAGTAGCCGGGACAACAATCAGCCCCAGCATTTT. Protein: CASSRDNNQPQHF. The V and J genes are TRBV19 and TRBJ1-5, with a weak D call TRBD1 (6 bases). Germline values: CDR1 LNHDA, CDR2 SQIVND (reference sequence). The CDR3 consists of 13 residues. V lost 6 bases to trimming and J lost 3 bases, with 9 bases between them. The full variable domain, completed using reference TRBV19 and TRBJ1-5, is DGGITQSPKYLFRKEGQNVTLSCEQNLNHDAMYWYRQDPGQGLRLIYYSQIVNDFQKGDIAEGYSVSREKKESFPLTVTSAQKNPTAFYLCASSRDNNQPQHFGDGTRLSIL.